The clone carrying this TCR beta chain was detected ten times or more. Its antigen is not identified. This sample was included in a study of T cells in Graves' hyperthyroidism and ophthalmopathy. Overall study findings and caveats: Also found in blood were most expanded thyroid clonotypes above 0.001.

Amplified regions were TCR beta CDR3 sequences from RNA transcripts. First-round RT-PCR with HTBI primers amplified the TCR CDR3 region. TCRdb itself ran the multiplex PCR reads through MiXCR, one entry per CDR3 protein. The sample records around 250,000 distinct CDR3 sequences, about 14% being singletons. The hyperthyroidism patients had all been newly diagnosed, and their disease duration was under 2 months. Their ages ranged from 18 to 65 years. The length of the CDR3 is 16 residues. The germline V gene encodes CDR1 SGHAT and CDR2 FQNNGV. The V end lost 3 bases, the J end lost 4 bases, and 15 bases lay between the germline ends.

J is TRBJ2-2 and V is TRBV11-2; D is perhaps TRBD1 (6 bases). The sample consisted of blood. The TCR comes from a woman between 40 and 50 years old with Graves' hyperthyroidism that later progressed to Graves' ophthalmopathy. The CDR3 coding sequence is TGTGCCAGCAGCTTCGTCGGGACATCTCCCACCGGGGAGCTGTTTTTT. Its protein product is CASSFVGTSPTGELFF.